The clone carrying this T cell receptor beta chain was seen a few times. V was pared by 4 bases and J by 6 bases, with 15 bases between. From germline, CDR1 is SQVTM and CDR2 ANQGSEA. The CDR3 length is 13 residues. Donor samples were obtained from healthy Caucasian individuals from Russia, aged about 6 to 95. Researchers report isolating at least 6 million PBMCs per sample. This record comes from a study of blood T cells in healthy people across ages. Alongside a J-beta primer mix, a sample-barcoded 5' primer served in a second PCR lasting about 7 to 11 cycles. Every cDNA was tagged by a template-switch adaptor with 12 random nucleotides. Sequencing recovered at least 2.5 million CDR3-containing paired-end reads from each sample. MiXCR, applied by TCRdb to the 5' RACE reads, yields one record per CDR3 protein. Here the sample spans roughly 1,800,000 distinct CDR3 sequences, about 50% being singletons.

The clonotype was recovered from a woman in her thirties or forties in good health. The material sequenced was blood. V usage is TRBV29-1 and J usage is TRBJ2-5; no clear D. CDR3 DNA sequence: TGCAGCGTTGCAACAGTAGGGTGGAAGACCCAGTACTTC. Its protein product is CSVATVGWKTQYF.